The T cell receptor (beta chain) under discussion was sequenced for a study of blood T cell repertoires in COVID-19. The method was immunoSEQ multiplex PCR; TCRdb's version includes in-frame clones alone and lacks a portion of them. The data hold under 300,000 clones, with 88% observed a single time. Study members were between about 18 and 95 years old and lived in over 20 US regions. Cohort assignment relied on participant-reported clinical history. Trimming left V 3 bases short and J 3 bases short, with 12 bases between. Germline assignment: CDR1 KGHSH and CDR2 LQKENI. The CDR3 is 15 amino acids. Material for sequencing was PBMCs or T cells enriched from blood (not recorded which). The origin of this receptor is a woman in her forties or fifties who had recovered from COVID-19. V usage is TRBV18 and J usage is TRBJ1-3; TRBD1 is a possible D gene (6 bases). In DNA form, the CDR3 reads TGTGCCAGCTCACCGGACAGCTTCCTTGGAAACACCATATATTTT. As protein: CASSPDSFLGNTIYF.